The entry below describes one T cell receptor beta chain. These data are taken from a study of blood T cell repertoires in COVID-19. Authors' processing steps: Estimates of nucleated cell counts were drawn from the amplification of reference gene primers. Here immunoSEQ multiplex PCR was the method, and the copy in TCRdb shows in-frame clones only, minus some. The V and J calls and clone size were taken over from that table, and D and trimming were inferred from the DNA. The data contain fewer than 250,000 clones, around 82% of them singletons. Which cohort a participant joined came from the clinical history participants gave. The sequenced sample consisted of PBMCs or T cells enriched from blood (not recorded which). The clonotype originates from a woman in her thirties or forties who had been exposed to COVID-19.

CDR3 protein: CASSLRGLDYNEQFF. In DNA, the CDR3 is TGTGCCAGCAGCTTAAGGGGACTAGATTACAATGAGCAGTTCTTC. The rearrangement links TRBV7-8 to TRBJ2-1; TRBD2 agrees at 8 bases. The germline CDR1 and CDR2 sequences are SGHVS and FQNEAQ. The CDR3 is 15 residues long. The V segment lost 2 bases and the J segment 4 bases; nucleotides outside the gene matches: 4. Complete variable domain (other parts from reference TRBV7-8 and TRBJ2-1): GAGVSQSPRYKVAKRGQDVALRCDPISGHVSLFWYQQALGQGPEFLTYFQNEAQLDKSGLPSDRFFAERPEGSVSTLKIQRTQQEDSAVYLCASSLRGLDYNEQFFGPGTRLTVL.